This T cell receptor (beta chain) originates from a study of T cell responses to AZD1222 COVID-19 vaccine. Findings of the study overall: Compared with day 0, the breadth and depth of the Spike-specific TCR repertoire rose significantly after two doses of AZD1222. Repertoires were sampled only after the peak T cell response. Recipients of AZD1222 seropositive at baseline numbered only 6 or 7.

Repertoires were generated with immunoSEQ multiplex PCR, while TCRdb's copy carries only in-frame clones and drops some. The sample includes about 160,000 clones, under 95% of them seen just once. With respect to this clone: What it binds is unknown.

The germline V gene encodes CDR1 LGHDT and CDR2 YNNKEL (reference sequence). V lost 1 base to trimming and J lost 4 bases; unmatched junction nucleotides: 5. The CDR3 has 16 residues. The receptor was isolated from an adult in good health. This sample comprised peripheral blood, obtained on day 0 of AZD1222 vaccination. The chain employs TRBV3-1 (or the pseudogene TRBV3-2) and TRBJ2-2; TRBD2 agrees at 8 bases. Here the CDR3 DNA reads TGTGCCAGCAGCCAAGTGGCGGGAGGATCCACCGGGGAGCTGTTTTTT. This sequence encodes CASSQVAGGSTGELFF.